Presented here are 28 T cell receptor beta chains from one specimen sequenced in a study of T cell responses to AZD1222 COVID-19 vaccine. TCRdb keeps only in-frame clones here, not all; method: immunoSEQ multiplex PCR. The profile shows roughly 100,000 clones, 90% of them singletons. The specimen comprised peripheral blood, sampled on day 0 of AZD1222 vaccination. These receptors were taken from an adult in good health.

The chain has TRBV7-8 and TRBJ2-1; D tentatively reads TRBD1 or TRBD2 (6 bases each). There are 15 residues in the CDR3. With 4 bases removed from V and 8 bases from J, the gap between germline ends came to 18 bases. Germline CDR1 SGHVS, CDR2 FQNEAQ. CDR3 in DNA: TGTGCCAGCAGCTCCATGGGAGGCCAGGGGTATGAGCAGTTCTTC. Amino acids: CASSSMGGQGYEQFF. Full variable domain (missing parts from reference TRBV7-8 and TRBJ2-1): GAGVSQSPRYKVAKRGQDVALRCDPISGHVSLFWYQQALGQGPEFLTYFQNEAQLDKSGLPSDRFFAERPEGSVSTLKIQRTQQEDSAVYLCASSSMGGQGYEQFFGPGTRLTVL.

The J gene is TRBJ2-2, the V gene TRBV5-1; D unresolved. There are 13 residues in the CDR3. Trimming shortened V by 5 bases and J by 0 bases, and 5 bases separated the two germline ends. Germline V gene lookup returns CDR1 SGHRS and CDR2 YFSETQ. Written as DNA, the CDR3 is TGCGCCAGCAGTCCGTCGAACACCGGGGAGCTGTTTTTT. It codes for CASSPSNTGELFF.

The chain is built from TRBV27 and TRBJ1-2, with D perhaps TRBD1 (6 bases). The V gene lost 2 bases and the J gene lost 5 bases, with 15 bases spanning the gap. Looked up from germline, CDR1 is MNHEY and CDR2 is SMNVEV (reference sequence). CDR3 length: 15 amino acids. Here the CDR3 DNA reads TGTGCCAGCAGTTTAAAAGGACAGCAGGGATATGGCTACACCTTC. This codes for CASSLKGQQGYGYTF.

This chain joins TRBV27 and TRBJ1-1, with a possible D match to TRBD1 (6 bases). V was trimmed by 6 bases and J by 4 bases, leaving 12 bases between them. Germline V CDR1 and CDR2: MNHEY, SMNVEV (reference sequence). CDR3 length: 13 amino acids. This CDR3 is CASRTNRVTEAFF. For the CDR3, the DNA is TGTGCCAGCAGAACTAACAGGGTCACTGAAGCTTTCTTT.

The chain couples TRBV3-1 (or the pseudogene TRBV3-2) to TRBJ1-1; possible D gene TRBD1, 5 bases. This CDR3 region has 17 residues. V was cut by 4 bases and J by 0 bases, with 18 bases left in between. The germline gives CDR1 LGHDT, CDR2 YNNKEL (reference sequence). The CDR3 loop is CASSRRGVVKMNTEAFF. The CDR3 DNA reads TGTGCCAGCAGCCGACGGGGGGTGGTCAAGATGAACACTGAAGCTTTCTTT.

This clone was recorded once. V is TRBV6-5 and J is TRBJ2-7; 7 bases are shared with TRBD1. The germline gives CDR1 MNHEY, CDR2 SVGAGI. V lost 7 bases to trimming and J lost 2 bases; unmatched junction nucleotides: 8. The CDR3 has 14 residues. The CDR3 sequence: CASIQDRFTYEQYF. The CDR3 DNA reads TGTGCCAGCATCCAGGACAGGTTTACCTACGAGCAGTACTTC.

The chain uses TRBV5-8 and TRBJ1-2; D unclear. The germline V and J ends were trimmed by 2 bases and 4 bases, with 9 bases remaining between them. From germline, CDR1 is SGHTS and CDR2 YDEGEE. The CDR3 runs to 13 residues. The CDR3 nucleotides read TGTGCCAGCAGCTTCCGGGCGGGCTATGGCTACACCTTC. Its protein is CASSFRAGYGYTF.

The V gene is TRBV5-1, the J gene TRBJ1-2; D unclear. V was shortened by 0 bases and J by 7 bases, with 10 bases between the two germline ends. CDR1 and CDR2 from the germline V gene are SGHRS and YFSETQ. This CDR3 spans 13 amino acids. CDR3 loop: CASSLDSMGGYTF. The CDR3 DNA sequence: TGCGCCAGCAGCTTGGACAGTATGGGTGGCTACACCTTC.

CDR3 region: CASNFGTGSGNQPQHF. The CDR3 DNA follows: TGTGCCAGTAACTTCGGGACAGGGTCGGGCAATCAGCCCCAGCATTTT. This chain uses TRBV19 with TRBJ1-5, with TRBD1 matching over 9 bases. The CDR3 is made up of 16 amino acids. Germline CDR1 is LNHDA and CDR2 is SQIVND (reference sequence). After removal of 7 bases from V and 2 bases from J, the junction contained 9 bases not matched to a gene.

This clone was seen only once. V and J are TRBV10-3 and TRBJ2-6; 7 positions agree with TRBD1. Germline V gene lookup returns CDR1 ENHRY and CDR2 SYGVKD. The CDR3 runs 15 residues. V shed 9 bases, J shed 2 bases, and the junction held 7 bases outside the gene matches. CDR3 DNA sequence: TGTGCCATTCAGGCCCAGGGGGCTGGGGCCAACGTCCTGACTTTC. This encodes CAIQAQGAGANVLTF.

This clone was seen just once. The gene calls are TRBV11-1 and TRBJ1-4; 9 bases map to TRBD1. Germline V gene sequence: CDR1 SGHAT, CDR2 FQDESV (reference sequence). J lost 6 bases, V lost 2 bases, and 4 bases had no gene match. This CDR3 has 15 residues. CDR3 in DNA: TGTGCCAGCAGCTTAACACAGGGGGCGGATGAAAAACTGTTTTTT. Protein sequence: CASSLTQGADEKLFF.

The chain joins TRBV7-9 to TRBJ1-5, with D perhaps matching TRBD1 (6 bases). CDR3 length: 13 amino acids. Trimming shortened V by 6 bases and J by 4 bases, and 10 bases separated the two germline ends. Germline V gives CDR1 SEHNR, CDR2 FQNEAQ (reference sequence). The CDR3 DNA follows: TGTGCCAGCAGTAGACAGGAGAATCAGCCCCAGCATTTT. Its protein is CASSRQENQPQHF. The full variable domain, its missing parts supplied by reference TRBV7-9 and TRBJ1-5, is DTGVSQNPRHKITKRGQNVTFRCDPISEHNRLYWYRQTLGQGPEFLTYFQNEAQLEKSRLLSDRFSAERPKGSFSTLEIQRTEQGDSAMYLCASSRQENQPQHFGDGTRLSIL.

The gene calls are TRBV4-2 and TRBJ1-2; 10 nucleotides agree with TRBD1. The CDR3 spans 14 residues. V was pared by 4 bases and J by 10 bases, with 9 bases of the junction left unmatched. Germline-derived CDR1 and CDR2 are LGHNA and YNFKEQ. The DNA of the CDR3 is TGTGCCAGCAGCCCATTACTGACAGGGGGCCACTACACCTTC. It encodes CASSPLLTGGHYTF.

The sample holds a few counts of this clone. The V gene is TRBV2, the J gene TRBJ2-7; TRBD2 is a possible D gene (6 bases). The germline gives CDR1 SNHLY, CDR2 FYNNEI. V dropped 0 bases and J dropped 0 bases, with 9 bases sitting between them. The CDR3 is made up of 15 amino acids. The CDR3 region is CASSEAATSSYEQYF. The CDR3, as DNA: TGTGCCAGCAGTGAAGCTGCGACTAGCTCCTACGAGCAGTACTTC.

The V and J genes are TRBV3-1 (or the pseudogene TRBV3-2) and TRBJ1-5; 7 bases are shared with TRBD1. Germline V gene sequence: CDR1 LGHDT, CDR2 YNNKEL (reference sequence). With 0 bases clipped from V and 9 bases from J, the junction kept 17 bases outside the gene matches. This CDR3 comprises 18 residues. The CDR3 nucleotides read TGTGCCAGCAGCCAAGAAAAGTCCGGTGACAGGGACCTTTGGCCCCAGCATTTT. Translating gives CASSQEKSGDRDLWPQHF.

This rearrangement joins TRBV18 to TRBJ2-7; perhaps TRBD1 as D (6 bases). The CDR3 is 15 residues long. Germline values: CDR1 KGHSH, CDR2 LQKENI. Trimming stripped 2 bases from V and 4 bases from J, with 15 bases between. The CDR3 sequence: CASSPVTGQGYEQYF. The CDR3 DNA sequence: TGTGCCAGCTCACCAGTAACAGGCCAGGGGTACGAGCAGTACTTC.

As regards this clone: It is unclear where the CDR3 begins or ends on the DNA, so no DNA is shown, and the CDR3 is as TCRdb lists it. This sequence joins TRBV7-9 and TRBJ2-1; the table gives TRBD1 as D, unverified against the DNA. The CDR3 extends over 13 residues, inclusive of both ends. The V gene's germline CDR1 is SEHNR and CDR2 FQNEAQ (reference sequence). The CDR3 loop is CASILDRYNEQFF.

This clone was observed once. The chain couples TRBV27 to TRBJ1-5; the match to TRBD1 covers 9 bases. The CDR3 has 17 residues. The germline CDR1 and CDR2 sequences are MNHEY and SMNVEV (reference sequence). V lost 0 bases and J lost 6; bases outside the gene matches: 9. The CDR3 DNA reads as TGTGCCAGCAGTTTATCGATGGGACAGGGTACGGGTCAGCCCCAGCATTTT. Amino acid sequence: CASSLSMGQGTGQPQHF.

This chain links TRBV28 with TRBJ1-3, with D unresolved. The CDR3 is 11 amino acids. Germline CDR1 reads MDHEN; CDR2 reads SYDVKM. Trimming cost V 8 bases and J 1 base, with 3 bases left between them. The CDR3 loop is CASWSGNTIYF. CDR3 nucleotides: TGTGCCAGCTGGTCTGGAAACACCATATATTTT.

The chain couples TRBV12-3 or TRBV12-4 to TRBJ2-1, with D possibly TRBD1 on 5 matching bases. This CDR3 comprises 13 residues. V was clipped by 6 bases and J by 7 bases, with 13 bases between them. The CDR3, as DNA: TGTGCCAGCAGCTTCAGGGTTCCAAATGAGCAGTTCTTC. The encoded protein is CASSFRVPNEQFF.

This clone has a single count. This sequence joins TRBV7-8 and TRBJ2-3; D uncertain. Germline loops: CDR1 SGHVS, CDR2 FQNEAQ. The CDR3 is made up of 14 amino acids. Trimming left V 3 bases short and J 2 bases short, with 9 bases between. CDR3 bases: TGTGCCAGCAGCTTTGGCGGAATCACAGATACGCAGTATTTT. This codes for CASSFGGITDTQYF.

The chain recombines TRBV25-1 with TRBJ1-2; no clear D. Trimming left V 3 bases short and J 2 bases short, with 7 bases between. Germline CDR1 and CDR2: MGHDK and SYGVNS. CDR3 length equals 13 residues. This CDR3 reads CASSEIVNYGYTF. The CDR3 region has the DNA TGTGCCAGCAGTGAGATAGTGAACTATGGCTACACCTTC.

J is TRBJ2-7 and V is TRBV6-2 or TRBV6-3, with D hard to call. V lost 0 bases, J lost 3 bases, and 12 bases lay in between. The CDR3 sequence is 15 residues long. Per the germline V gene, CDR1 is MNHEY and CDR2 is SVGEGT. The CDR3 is CASSYSGVNLYEQYF. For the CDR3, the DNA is TGTGCCAGCAGTTACTCCGGAGTAAACCTCTACGAGCAGTACTTC.

Here the CDR3 DNA reads TGTGCCATCAGCGGGGAGCGGGAGGGCCTCCAAGAGACCCAGTACTTC. Amino acid sequence: CAISGEREGLQETQYF. This chain connects TRBV10-3 to TRBJ2-5; 10 positions agree with TRBD2. The CDR3 has 16 amino acids. CDR1 is ENHRY, CDR2 SYGVKD, per germline. With V trimmed by 6 bases and J by 1 base, 8 bases remained unmatched.

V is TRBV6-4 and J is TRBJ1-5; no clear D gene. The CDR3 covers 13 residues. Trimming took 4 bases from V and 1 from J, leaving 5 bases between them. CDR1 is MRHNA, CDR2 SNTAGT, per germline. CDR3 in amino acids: CASSAGSNQPQHF. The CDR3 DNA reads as TGTGCCAGCAGTGCGGGGAGCAATCAGCCCCAGCATTTT.

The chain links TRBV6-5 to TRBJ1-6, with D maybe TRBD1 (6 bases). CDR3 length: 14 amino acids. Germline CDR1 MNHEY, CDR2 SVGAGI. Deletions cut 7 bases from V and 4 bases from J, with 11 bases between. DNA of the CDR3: TGTGCCAGCACCGTGACAGGTTATAATTCACCCCTCCACTTT. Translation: CASTVTGYNSPLHF.

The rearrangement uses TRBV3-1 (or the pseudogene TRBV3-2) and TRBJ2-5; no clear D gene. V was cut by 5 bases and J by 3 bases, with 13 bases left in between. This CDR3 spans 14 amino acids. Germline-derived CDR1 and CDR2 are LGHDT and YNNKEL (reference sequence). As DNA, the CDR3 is TGTGCCAGCAGCGCAACGAACAAAAAAGAGACCCAGTACTTC. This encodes CASSATNKKETQYF.

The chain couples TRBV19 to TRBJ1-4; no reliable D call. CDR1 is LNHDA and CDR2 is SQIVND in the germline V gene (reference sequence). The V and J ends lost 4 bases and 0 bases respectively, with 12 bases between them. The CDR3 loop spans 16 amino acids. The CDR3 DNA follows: TGTGCCAGTAGTACCTTGAGGAGAACAACTAATGAAAAACTGTTTTTT. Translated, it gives CASSTLRRTTNEKLFF.